A single T cell receptor (beta chain) is shown here with its context. What it recognizes is unknown. This record belongs to a study of cytomegalovirus exposure and HLA in healthy donors. Findings of the study overall: The authors later linked a missense DCLRE1C variant to TCR beta V- and J-gene trimming.

CDR1 is MDHEN, CDR2 SYDVKM, per germline. The CDR3 is made up of 12 amino acids. The V and J ends lost 3 bases and 5 bases respectively, with 7 bases between them. PCR used 60 Vbeta primers and 13 Jbeta primers. TCRdb's copy holds only in-frame clones and misses some; the assay was immunoSEQ multiplex PCR. The sample includes fewer than 200,000 clones, around four fifths seen only once; the top ten take more than 0.9%. The source material was PBMCs. The origin of this receptor is a girl aged 2-15 years in good health and CMV-seropositive. V gene TRBV28 combines with J gene TRBJ2-5, with D uncertain. CDR3 loop: CASSLRWETQYF. CDR3 nucleotides: TGTGCCAGCAGTTTGCGTTGGGAGACCCAGTACTTC.